The clone carrying this T cell receptor (beta chain) showed up many times. This library used 300 to 450 ng RNA and molecular barcoded adaptors spanning alpha/delta and beta/gamma chains. TCRdb passed the reads through MiXCR, listing each CDR3 protein once. The sample holds 93,000 or so distinct CDR3 sequences, approximately 21% seen once. CDR3 length equals 13 residues. V was pared by 3 bases and J by 4 bases, with 6 bases between. In germline, CDR1 is LNHDA, CDR2 SQIVND (reference sequence). These data come from a study of read filtering for tumor transcriptome and immune sequencing. The source of this sequence is a donor at least 40 years old with multiple myeloma. This chain uses TRBV19 with TRBJ2-2; D ambiguous. The source material was a population of CD138-negative cells sorted from bone marrow. The CDR3 reads CASSMTPTGELFF. Written as DNA, the CDR3 is TGTGCCAGTAGTATGACCCCCACCGGGGAGCTGTTTTTT.